One and the same sample provided the 18 T cell receptor beta chains below, sequenced in a study of blood T cells in healthy people across ages. Using a J-beta primer mix together with a sample-barcoded 5' primer, a second PCR was run for about 6 to 12 cycles. Each CDR3 protein is one row after TCRdb ran MiXCR on the 5' RACE reads. Seen here are around 1.5 million distinct CDR3 sequences, around 36% observed once, and the top ten hold approximately 11%. The specimen was blood. These receptors were obtained from a woman in her twenties or thirties in good health.

This clonotype was counted a few times. This chain links TRBV24-1 with TRBJ1-2; weak D call: TRBD1 (5 bases). Germline CDR1 reads KGHDR; CDR2 reads SFDVKD. The CDR3 covers 13 residues. V lost 3 bases to trimming and J lost 4 bases, with 8 bases between them. The CDR3 sequence: CATSDEGTYGYTF. In DNA, the CDR3 is TGTGCCACCAGTGATGAAGGGACCTATGGCTACACCTTC.

The chain has TRBV11-1 and TRBJ2-1; 7 nucleotides match TRBD2. The DNA end favors TRBJ2-7, so the J call may be wrong. The germline V gene has CDR1 SGHAT and CDR2 FQDESV (reference sequence). CDR3 size: 16 residues. In DNA, the CDR3 is TGTGCCAGCAGCTTAGACCCAGCGGGGACCTACAATGAGCAGTACTTC. Translation gives CASSLDPAGTYNEQYF.

V usage is TRBV2 and J usage is TRBJ1-2; D is possibly TRBD1 (6 bases). Germline CDR1 reads SNHLY; CDR2 reads FYNNEI. V lost 4 bases and J lost 0, with 15 bases in between. The CDR3 is 16 residues long. The CDR3, as DNA: TGTGCCAGCAGTGTTGGAGGGGACAACTCTAACTATGGCTACACCTTC. It specifies CASSVGGDNSNYGYTF.

The chain joins TRBV10-3 to TRBJ2-7; 8 bases are shared with TRBD1. This CDR3 is built from 15 residues. Germline trimming cut 4 bases from V and 2 bases from J; bases unmatched to any gene: 7. Germline V CDR1 and CDR2: ENHRY, SYGVKD. CDR3 amino acids: CAISVAGQVAYEQYF. CDR3 bases: TGTGCCATCAGTGTGGCGGGACAGGTCGCCTACGAGCAGTACTTC.

The chain joins TRBV6-1 to TRBJ2-1; 16 bases are a match to TRBD2. V lost 6 bases to trimming and J lost 5 bases; unmatched junction nucleotides: 10. This CDR3 region has 18 residues. The germline CDR1 and CDR2 sequences are MNHNS and SASEGT. This CDR3 is CASRRTGLAGGLDNEQFF. CDR3 coding DNA: TGTGCCAGCAGGCGAACGGGACTAGCGGGGGGGCTTGACAATGAGCAGTTCTTC.

This clonotype showed up just a few times. This chain uses TRBV15 with TRBJ2-1; D not certain. V lost 6 bases, J lost 6 bases, and 18 bases lay in between. Germline V gives CDR1 LNHNV, CDR2 YYDKDF (reference sequence). The CDR3 runs to 15 residues. This CDR3 reads CATSNQVGAFNEQFF. CDR3 in DNA: TGTGCCACCAGTAACCAGGTGGGCGCTTTCAATGAGCAGTTCTTC.

Concerning this clonotype: Germline and junction disagree at one end, which may indicate a read error. This rearrangement joins TRBV20-1 to TRBJ2-7, with D unresolved. The CDR3 is 14 amino acids. Germline V gene lookup returns CDR1 DFQATT and CDR2 SNEGSKA (reference sequence). This CDR3 reads CSAGEMSRAYEQYF. For the CDR3, the DNA is TGCAGTGCTGGAGAGATGAGTAGGGCCTACGAGCAGTACTTC.

This clonotype was counted ten times or more. CDR3: CASSPSKEETQYF. CDR3 nucleotides: TGTGCCAGCAGCCCCTCGAAGGAAGAGACCCAGTACTTC. The J gene is TRBJ2-5, the V gene TRBV7-9; D ambiguous. CDR1 and CDR2 from the germline V gene are SEHNR and FQNEAQ (reference sequence). Trimming took off 5 bases at V and 3 bases at J, with 10 bases between the two ends. The CDR3 has 13 residues.

V is TRBV20-1 and J is TRBJ1-4; the D gene is possibly TRBD1 (5 bases). The V end lost 6 bases, the J end lost 5 bases, and 22 bases lay between the germline ends. This CDR3 has 16 amino acids. CDR1 DFQATT and CDR2 SNEGSKA come from the germline V gene (reference sequence). DNA for the CDR3: TGCAGTGCCAACCAGGGCAGGGACGAATTCAATGAAAAACTGTTTTTT. As protein: CSANQGRDEFNEKLFF.

For this clonotype: With a much larger clone just one base away, this may be a read error. The V gene is TRBV2, the J gene TRBJ1-1, with 7 bases fitting TRBD1. The CDR3 is 13 residues long. V was clipped by 7 bases and J by 6 bases; unmatched bases: 8. Germline lookup yields CDR1 SNHLY and CDR2 FYNNEI. The CDR3 is CASKAPGGAEAFF. Here the CDR3 DNA reads TGTGCCAGCAAGGCCCCAGGGGGAGCTGAAGCTTTCTTT.

CDR3 sequence reads: CASSLWGAMNTEAFF. The CDR3 DNA reads TGTGCCAGCAGTTTATGGGGGGCAATGAACACTGAAGCTTTCTTT. The chain uses TRBV27 and TRBJ1-1; D is perhaps TRBD1 (6 bases). The germline gives CDR1 MNHEY, CDR2 SMNVEV (reference sequence). This CDR3 has 15 amino acids. V was pared by 1 base and J by 0 bases, with 9 bases between.

A few counts support this clonotype. The chain combines TRBV12-5 with TRBJ2-1; TRBD2 agrees at 10 bases. The junction had 4 bases not matched to a gene; V was cut back by 5 bases and J by 3 bases. Per germline, CDR1 LGHNT and CDR2 FRNRAP. The CDR3 extends over 15 amino acids. CDR3 protein: CASGKGTSVYNEQFF. For the CDR3, the DNA is TGTGCTAGTGGTAAGGGGACTAGCGTCTACAATGAGCAGTTCTTC.

J is TRBJ2-5 and V is TRBV7-2, with D hard to call. The CDR3 covers 14 residues. V was trimmed by 1 base and J by 2 bases, leaving 8 bases between them. The V gene's germline CDR1 is SGHTA and CDR2 FQGNSA. The CDR3 sequence: CASSLGTRQETQYF. The CDR3 nucleotides are TGTGCCAGCAGCTTAGGAACCAGGCAAGAGACCCAGTACTTC.

A few counts support this clonotype. This chain links TRBV10-2 with TRBJ2-7, with TRBD2 as a possible D gene (6 bases). Deletions cut 7 bases from V and 0 bases from J, with 16 bases between. The CDR3 contains 15 residues. CDR1 WSHSY and CDR2 SAAADI come from the germline V gene. The CDR3 region has the DNA TGCGCCAGCAAGCAGCAGGGACTCAACTCCTACGAGCAGTACTTC. Translating gives CASKQQGLNSYEQYF.

This chain connects TRBV20-1 to TRBJ1-2; D might be TRBD1 (5 bases). Looked up from germline, CDR1 is DFQATT and CDR2 is SNEGSKA (reference sequence). The V and J ends lost 6 bases and 4 bases respectively, with 15 bases between them. The CDR3 has 13 amino acids. CDR3 in DNA: TGCAGTGCCCCCCAGGAGACAGCCTATGGCTACACCTTC. This gives the protein CSAPQETAYGYTF.

This rearrangement joins TRBV5-1 to TRBJ2-3; 7 bases agree with TRBD2. J lost 2 bases, V lost 5 bases, and 11 bases had no gene match. Germline loops: CDR1 SGHRS, CDR2 YFSETQ. The CDR3 has 16 residues. The CDR3 spells CASRKLALKSTDTQYF. The DNA of the CDR3 is TGCGCCAGCAGAAAACTAGCGCTGAAGTCCACAGATACGCAGTATTTT.

The CDR3 bases are TGTGCCAGCAGCGTAGAACGGGACAGACCCTCCTACGAGCAGTACTTC. Residues: CASSVERDRPSYEQYF. This chain uses TRBV9 with TRBJ2-7; 7 bases agree with TRBD1. Trimming at V came to 0 bases and at J to 0 bases, leaving 6 bases not matched to a gene. CDR3 length: 16 amino acids. Germline loops: CDR1 SGDLS, CDR2 YYNGEE.

This clonotype was recorded a few times. This rearrangement joins TRBV20-1 to TRBJ1-2; the D is unclear. CDR3 length: 12 residues. Germline lookup yields CDR1 DFQATT and CDR2 SNEGSKA (reference sequence). Between the trimmed V and J ends, which lost 5 bases and 3 bases, there was a span of 10 bases. This chain's CDR3 is CSAPWQDYGYTF. The DNA for the CDR3 is TGCAGTGCTCCCTGGCAAGACTATGGCTACACCTTC.